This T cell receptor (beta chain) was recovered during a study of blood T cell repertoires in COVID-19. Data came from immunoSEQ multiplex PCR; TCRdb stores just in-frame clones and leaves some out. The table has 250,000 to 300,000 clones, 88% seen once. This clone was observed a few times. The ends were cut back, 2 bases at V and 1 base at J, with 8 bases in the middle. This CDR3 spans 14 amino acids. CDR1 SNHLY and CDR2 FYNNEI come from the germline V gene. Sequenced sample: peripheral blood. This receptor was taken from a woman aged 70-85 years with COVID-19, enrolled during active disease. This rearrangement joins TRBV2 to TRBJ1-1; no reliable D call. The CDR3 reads CASSELTQNTEAFF. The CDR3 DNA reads TGTGCCAGCAGTGAACTGACACAGAACACTGAAGCTTTCTTT.